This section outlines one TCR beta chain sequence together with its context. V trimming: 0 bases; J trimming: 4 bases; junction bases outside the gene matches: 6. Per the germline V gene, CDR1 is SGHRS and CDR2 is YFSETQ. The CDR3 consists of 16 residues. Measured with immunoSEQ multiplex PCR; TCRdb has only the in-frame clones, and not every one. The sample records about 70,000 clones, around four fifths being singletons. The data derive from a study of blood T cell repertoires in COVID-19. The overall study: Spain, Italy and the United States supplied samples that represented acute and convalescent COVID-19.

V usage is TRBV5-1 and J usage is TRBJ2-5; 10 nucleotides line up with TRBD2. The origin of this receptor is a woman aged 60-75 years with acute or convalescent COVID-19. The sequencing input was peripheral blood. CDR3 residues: CASSLGASGGLETQYF. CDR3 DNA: TGCGCCAGCAGCTTGGGGGCTAGCGGGGGCTTAGAGACCCAGTACTTC. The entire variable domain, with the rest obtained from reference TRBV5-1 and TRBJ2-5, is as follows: KAGVTQTPRYLIKTRGQQVTLSCSPISGHRSVSWYQQTPGQGLQFLFEYFSETQRNKGNFPGRFSGRQFSNSRSEMNVSTLELGDSALYLCASSLGASGGLETQYFGPGTRLLVL.